This T cell receptor (delta chain) was captured by sequencing in a study of gamma-delta T cells after stem cell transplantation. This CDR3 comprises 14 residues. Germline loops: CDR1 GEAIGNYY, CDR2 EKD. V dropped 3 bases and J dropped 4 bases, with 14 bases sitting between them. TCRdb re-called the RT-PCR reads using CATT. The table records some 2,900 delta-chain clones, 2.5% to 3% of them present only once. This clone is medium-sized (0.01 to 0.1%) in the sample. Material: gamma-delta T cells. The receptor was derived from a human donor. It is not recorded whose cells these are; they may come from a transplant donor. The rearrangement links TRDV2 to TRDJ1; TRDD3 is a possible D gene (5 bases). The CDR3 DNA reads as TGTGCCTGTGACCCTCTGGGCGACCTCGATAAACTCATCTTT. This codes for CACDPLGDLDKLIF.